The T cell receptor beta chain described here comes from a study of cytomegalovirus exposure and HLA in healthy donors. Study at large: Within the Caucasian-associated ancestry cluster were around 80% of the approximately 400 genotyped donors.

The CDR3 length is 17 residues. The germline V gene has CDR1 SEHNR and CDR2 FQNEAQ (reference sequence). Losses at the gene ends were 10 bases for V and 0 bases for J; bases not matched to a gene: 14. Points from the study as a whole: In a later analysis, a genetic analysis reported fewer productive-TCR N-insertions in an Asian-associated ancestry cluster than the cohort average.

Vbeta (60) and Jbeta (13) primers were used in the PCR. The data were produced by immunoSEQ multiplex PCR, yet TCRdb's version contains in-frame clones alone and is incomplete. The sample has about 150,000 clones; 65% to 75% are singletons. This clone was counted a few times. Its antigen remains unknown. Among the donors, all were healthy bone marrow donors. This receptor was identified in a man between 18 and 29 years old in good health and CMV-seronegative. The genes are TRBV7-9 and TRBJ2-1; 8 nucleotides match TRBD2. Sequenced: PBMCs. CDR3 DNA sequence: TGTGCCACCCGACCTCAGGGGACTAGGGGCTCCTACAATGAGCAGTTCTTC. Protein: CATRPQGTRGSYNEQFF.